The 20 T cell receptor beta chains reported below all come from one sample, sequenced in a study of tumor-infiltrating lymphocytes in glioblastoma multiforme (dated by TCRdb to about 2017). The sequencer was an Illumina HiSeq 2500. TCRB libraries were built from RNA via three nested multiplex PCR rounds using a modified ARM-PCR protocol with multiple V-beta primers and a C-beta primer. The public reads were quality trimmed at Q25 with fastp and then assembled into clones with MiXCR by TCRdb, keeping productive beta chains. Each CDR3 protein gets just one entry, which takes the most common genes and DNA from the rows behind it. This sample lists 25,000 to 40,000 distinct CDR3 sequences; approximately 60% were detected once. Clones ranked in the top ten supply roughly a third of the sample. The sample comprised brain tumor tissue. The receptor set was obtained from a male donor with glioblastoma.

This clonotype was seen a handful of times. The rearrangement links TRBV7-9 to TRBJ2-3, with D perhaps assigned TRBD1 or TRBD2 (5 bases each). From germline, CDR1 is SEHNR and CDR2 FQNEAQ (reference sequence). Deletions cut 6 bases from V and 6 bases from J, with 25 bases between. There are 17 residues in the CDR3. The CDR3 loop reads CASSSGRDGSFGDTQYF. The CDR3 region has the DNA TGTGCCAGCAGTTCAGGCAGGGACGGGTCCTTTGGGGATACGCAGTATTTT.

This clonotype was found many times. The chain carries TRBV28 and TRBJ1-6, with 8 bases lining up with TRBD1. V gave up 6 bases and J gave up 6 bases; unmatched junction bases: 4. The CDR3 totals 14 residues. The germline gives CDR1 MDHEN, CDR2 SYDVKM. The CDR3 DNA follows: TGTGCCAGCAGCGGACAGGGATTTAATTCACCCCTCCACTTT. This codes for CASSGQGFNSPLHF.

About this clonotype itself: One base away lies a much larger clone, so this may be a sequencing read error. The chain has TRBV7-8 and TRBJ2-3; D ambiguous. The CDR3 totals 12 residues. V gave up 7 bases and J gave up 3 bases, with 8 bases separating them. CDR1 is SGHVS and CDR2 is FQNEAQ in the germline V gene. CDR3 nucleotides: TGTGCCAGCAACTTTACGACAGATACGCAGTATTTT. Translated: CASNFTTDTQYF.

The CDR3 sequence: CSARFGVPSYGYTF. The CDR3 DNA follows: TGCAGTGCTAGGTTTGGGGTTCCAAGTTATGGCTACACCTTC. This rearrangement joins TRBV20-1 to TRBJ1-2; no clear D gene. This CDR3 contains 14 residues. Trimming left V 3 bases short and J 5 bases short, with 16 bases between. Germline assignment: CDR1 DFQATT and CDR2 SNEGSKA (reference sequence).

Concerning this clonotype itself: This likely comes from a read error, as the CDR3 has no conserved phenylalanine or tryptophan at its end. This chain joins TRBV29-1 and TRBJ2-1, with 10 bases identical to TRBD2. Germline V gives CDR1 SQVTM, CDR2 ANQGSEA. V shed 7 bases, J shed 7 bases, and the junction held 10 bases outside the gene matches. The CDR3 has 14 residues. CDR3 DNA sequence: TGCAGCGCCGGAGCGGGAGGGCCGGGAAATGAGCAGTTCCTC. It specifies CSAGAGGPGNEQFL.

In its sample, this clonotype is medium-sized. The chain's CDR3 is CSARPLGSVNQPQHF. CDR3 nucleotides: TGCAGTGCTAGGCCCCTAGGGTCTGTCAATCAGCCCCAGCATTTT. The V gene is TRBV20-1, the J gene TRBJ1-5; no clear D gene. CDR1 and CDR2 from the germline V gene are DFQATT and SNEGSKA (reference sequence). V was clipped by 3 bases and J by 3 bases, with 15 bases between them. The CDR3 is 15 residues long.

This chain connects TRBV11-2 to TRBJ1-6, with D possibly being TRBD1 (5 bases). Between the trimmed V and J ends, which lost 2 bases and 11 bases, there was a span of 13 bases. Germline CDR1 SGHAT, CDR2 FQNNGV. The CDR3 contains 14 residues. The CDR3 spells CASSLCGTKAPLHF. CDR3 coding DNA: TGTGCCAGCAGCTTATGCGGGACCAAGGCACCCCTCCACTTT.

The rearrangement links TRBV7-9 to TRBJ2-5; perhaps TRBD1 as D (6 bases). Trimming left V 7 bases short and J 2 bases short, with 17 bases between. The CDR3 contains 15 residues. Germline values: CDR1 SEHNR, CDR2 FQNEAQ (reference sequence). This CDR3 is CASNTGTRAQETQYF. CDR3 sequence (DNA): TGTGCCAGCAACACAGGGACCCGAGCTCAAGAGACCCAGTACTTC.

The rearrangement links TRBV19 to TRBJ1-4, with D unclear. With 5 bases removed from V and 0 bases from J, the gap between germline ends came to 10 bases. This CDR3 is built from 15 residues. From germline, CDR1 is LNHDA and CDR2 SQIVND (reference sequence). In nucleotides, the CDR3 is TGTGCCAGTAGTGATGACTACACAACTAATGAAAAACTGTTTTTT. Its protein is CASSDDYTTNEKLFF.

This clonotype has only one observation. A junction boundary mismatches the germline segment, possibly from a read error. The V call is TRBV20-1, the J call TRBJ2-3; D possibly corresponds to TRBD2 (6 bases). Per germline, CDR1 DFQATT and CDR2 SNEGSKA (reference sequence). CDR3 length: 14 residues. The CDR3 DNA reads TGCAGTGCTAGAGTTACTAGCCGCACAGATACACAGTATTTT. It encodes CSARVTSRTDTQYF.

The CDR3 sequence: CASKRDIATSGRQETQYF. For the CDR3, the DNA is TGTGCCAGCAAGAGAGATATTGCGACTAGCGGAAGACAAGAGACCCAGTACTTC. The rearrangement links TRBV6-5 to TRBJ2-5; TRBD2 agrees at 9 bases. The CDR3 is 18 residues long. The J segment lost 2 bases and the V segment lost 7 bases, leaving 17 bases of the junction unmatched. CDR1 and CDR2 from the germline V gene are MNHEY and SVGAGI.

Comments on this clonotype: The junction departs from germline at one end; a sequencing error may be responsible. The chain combines TRBV6-1 with TRBJ1-2; D gene ambiguous. The CDR3 consists of 14 residues. Germline CDR1 reads MNHNS; CDR2 reads SASEGT. CDR3 nucleotide sequence: TGTGCCAGCTGTGGAGAGGGAGAGTCCTATGGCTGCACCTTC. Translating it yields CASCGEGESYGCTF.

This clonotype has just a few counts. Compared with germline, one end of the junction differs, possibly owing to a read error. This chain uses TRBV20-1 with TRBJ2-4, with D possibly matching TRBD2 (6 bases). Germline-derived CDR1 and CDR2 are DFQATT and SNEGSKA (reference sequence). This CDR3 is built from 18 residues. This CDR3 is CSVSSPGGAAYLENIQYF. DNA for the CDR3: TGCAGTGTTAGCTCCCCTGGCGGGGCTGCTTACTTGGAAAACATTCAATACTTC.

This clonotype was detected ten times or more. The rearrangement uses TRBV30 and TRBJ2-2; TRBD2 matches 7 bases. Germline lookup yields CDR1 GTSNPN and CDR2 SVGIG (reference sequence). This CDR3 spans 15 amino acids. V was clipped by 1 base and J by 3 bases; unmatched bases: 5. The CDR3 bases are TGTGCCTGGAGTGCCAGGGACTACTACACCGGGGAGCTGTTTTTT. It is translated as CAWSARDYYTGELFF.

This chain links TRBV20-1 with TRBJ2-1, with 11 bases aligning to TRBD1. Germline CDR1 and CDR2: DFQATT and SNEGSKA (reference sequence). The junction had 9 bases not matched to a gene; V was cut back by 3 bases and J by 8 bases. This CDR3 contains 15 residues. CDR3 loop: CSASGTGGLPDEQFF. DNA of the CDR3: TGCAGTGCTAGCGGGACAGGGGGATTACCGGATGAGCAGTTCTTC.

This clonotype was detected ten times or more. This chain links TRBV7-8 with TRBJ2-3; 7 bases map to TRBD2. V gave up 1 base and J gave up 10 bases; unmatched junction bases: 8. CDR3 length: 14 residues. In germline, CDR1 is SGHVS, CDR2 FQNEAQ. The CDR3 bases are TGTGCCAGCAGCTTAGTGGGATCGGGAGGTGCGCAGTATTTT. Amino acids: CASSLVGSGGAQYF.

The chain joins TRBV10-3 to TRBJ2-1; TRBD2 agrees at 9 bases. The CDR3 runs to 16 residues. With 4 bases clipped from V and 6 bases from J, the junction kept 10 bases outside the gene matches. The germline V gene encodes CDR1 ENHRY and CDR2 SYGVKD. The DNA for the CDR3 is TGTGCCATCAGTGTCGGGGCAGCGGGAGGTCGCAATGAGCAGTTCTTC. Translating gives CAISVGAAGGRNEQFF.

This clonotype was recorded once. J is TRBJ1-1 and V is TRBV29-1, with D tentatively TRBD1 (6 bases). This CDR3 spans 14 amino acids. Germline CDR1 SQVTM, CDR2 ANQGSEA. The V gene lost 6 bases and the J gene lost 2 bases, with 16 bases spanning the gap. CDR3 coding DNA: TGCAGCGTGGGAGGGGGGAAGGGTAACACTGAAGCTTTCTTT. This encodes CSVGGGKGNTEAFF.

Points on this clonotype: One end of the junction is discordant with germline, which a read error may explain. The chain has TRBV20-1 and TRBJ2-1; TRBD1 might be the D (5 bases). Germline CDR1 and CDR2: DFQATT and SNEGSKA (reference sequence). This CDR3 is built from 15 residues. The CDR3 loop is CSARDRADLYNEQFF. CDR3 bases: TGCAGTGCTAGAGACAGGGCGGACCTTTACAATGAGCAATTCTTC.

On this clonotype itself: A single base separates this from a much larger clone, so it may be a read error. This rearrangement joins TRBV7-9 to TRBJ1-2; no reliable D call. There are 14 residues in the CDR3. Germline CDR1 and CDR2: SEHNR and FQNEAQ (reference sequence). With 5 bases removed from V and 7 bases from J, the gap between germline ends came to 17 bases. CDR3 DNA: TGTGCCAGCAGCGCCGGCCTCACAGCGTTTGGCTACACCTTC. As protein: CASSAGLTAFGYTF.